The 9 T cell receptor beta chains reported below all come from one sample, sequenced in a study of T cell repertoires in cytomegalovirus infection. Via MiXCR, TCRdb re-called the reads, giving one row per CDR3 protein. The sample lists 250,000 to 300,000 distinct CDR3 sequences; 20% to 30% were seen once. The sequencing input was PBMCs. The origin of the receptors is a human donor in good health (CMV status not recorded). Some clones in this sample may be carry-over from other donors' samples.

The V gene is TRBV7-2, the J gene TRBJ2-3; unclear D gene. The CDR3 spans 13 residues. The V gene lost 5 bases and the J gene lost 5 bases, with 11 bases spanning the gap. The germline V gene encodes CDR1 SGHTA and CDR2 FQGNSA. In DNA, the CDR3 is TGTGCCAGCAGCCGAAATAGGGTAGATACGCAGTATTTT. It translates to CASSRNRVDTQYF.

This clonotype was recorded many times. The chain recombines TRBV7-2 with TRBJ2-1; 10 positions agree with TRBD1. Germline CDR1 SGHTA, CDR2 FQGNSA. Unmatched junction bases numbered 8, after V lost 2 bases and J lost 10 bases. The length of the CDR3 is 15 residues. This chain's CDR3 is CASSLMGQGINEQFF. The CDR3 nucleotides are TGTGCCAGCAGCTTAATGGGACAGGGGATCAACGAGCAGTTCTTC.

This clonotype was counted a few times. The chain combines TRBV19 with TRBJ1-1, with 7 bases matching TRBD1. The junction had 14 bases not matched to a gene; V was cut back by 9 bases and J by 7 bases. From germline, CDR1 is LNHDA and CDR2 SQIVND (reference sequence). This CDR3 is built from 14 residues. This chain's CDR3 is CARTYRGVKDEAFF. DNA of the CDR3: TGTGCCAGGACGTACAGGGGAGTAAAGGATGAAGCTTTCTTT.

This clonotype occurred many times. The V call is TRBV7-2, the J call TRBJ1-5; D is ambiguous. Deletions cut 0 bases from V and 4 bases from J, with 10 bases between. The CDR3 totals 15 residues. Germline V gene data show CDR1 as SGHTA and CDR2 as FQGNSA. The CDR3 nucleotides read TGTGCCAGCAGCTTAGCGCTTTCCAGGAATCAGCCCCAGCATTTT. This codes for CASSLALSRNQPQHF. Using reference TRBV7-2 and TRBJ1-5 for the parts outside the CDR3, the full variable domain is GAGVSQSPSNKVTEKGKDVELRCDPISGHTALYWYRQSLGQGLEFLIYFQGNSAPDKSGLPSDRFSAERTGGSVSTLTIQRTQQEDSAVYLCASSLALSRNQPQHFGDGTRLSIL.

This clonotype occurred many times. The chain couples TRBV6-1 to TRBJ1-4; 9 bases are shared with TRBD1. The trim removed 5 bases at V and 7 bases at J, leaving 8 bases unmatched. The CDR3 is made up of 15 amino acids. Germline CDR1 and CDR2: MNHNS and SASEGT. CDR3 in amino acids: CASSFTGGRSEKLFF. CDR3 bases: TGTGCCAGCAGTTTCACAGGGGGCAGGAGTGAAAAACTGTTTTTT.

The rearrangement joins TRBV19 to TRBJ1-4; TRBD1 agrees at 8 bases. The CDR3 is made up of 14 amino acids. Per germline, CDR1 LNHDA and CDR2 SQIVND (reference sequence). Losses at the gene ends were 5 bases for V and 7 bases for J; bases not matched to a gene: 6. The CDR3, as DNA: TGTGCCAGTAGTCCCAGGACAGGGACTGAAAAACTGTTTTTT. It encodes CASSPRTGTEKLFF.

In this sample, this clonotype turned up many times. The V call is TRBV28, the J call TRBJ2-7; TRBD2 might be the D (5 bases). The CDR3 is made up of 14 amino acids. Germline lookup yields CDR1 MDHEN and CDR2 SYDVKM. The V end was cut by 1 base, the J end by 0 bases, with 7 bases between. The CDR3 loop reads CASSLLGVSYEQYF. In DNA, the CDR3 is TGTGCCAGCAGTTTATTGGGAGTCTCCTACGAGCAGTACTTC. The whole variable domain, remainder taken from reference TRBV28 and TRBJ2-7, is DVKVTQSSRYLVKRTGEKVFLECVQDMDHENMFWYRQDPGLGLRLIYFSYDVKMKEKGDIPEGYSVSREKKERFSLILESASTNQTSMYLCASSLLGVSYEQYFGPGTRLTVT.

The chain carries TRBV7-4 and TRBJ1-5; D call uncertain. Germline lookup yields CDR1 SGHVT and CDR2 SQSDAQ. V was pared by 5 bases and J by 5 bases, with 7 bases between. The CDR3 consists of 12 residues. This CDR3 is CASSANYQPQHF. DNA for the CDR3: TGTGCCAGCAGCGCTAACTATCAGCCCCAGCATTTT.

This clonotype appeared many times. The CDR3 DNA follows: TGTGCCAGCAGCTTAACGTCGGCTTACACTGAAGCTTTCTTT. It yields the protein CASSLTSAYTEAFF. The chain employs TRBV7-9 and TRBJ1-1; D is uncertain. The germline CDR1 and CDR2 sequences are SEHNR and FQNEAQ (reference sequence). The CDR3 is made up of 14 amino acids. V was pared by 2 bases and J by 3 bases, with 10 bases between.